The next 5 T cell receptor beta chains were all read from a single sample in a study of blood T cell repertoires in COVID-19. Using immunoSEQ multiplex PCR, the repertoire was profiled, and TCRdb retains in-frame clones only, with some absent. Counted here are 200,000 to 250,000 clones, 85% to 90% occurring once; the ten biggest clones make up roughly 4.5%. The sample consisted of peripheral blood. The receptors were sampled from a man aged 50-59 years with acute or convalescent COVID-19.

The rearrangement joins TRBV27 to TRBJ2-2, with TRBD2 as a possible D gene (6 bases). The CDR3 has 16 residues. The V end lost 4 bases, the J end lost 3 bases, and 15 bases lay between the germline ends. The germline V gene has CDR1 MNHEY and CDR2 SMNVEV (reference sequence). CDR3 loop: CASSYQLASHTGELFF. The CDR3 DNA reads TGTGCCAGCAGTTACCAACTAGCCTCACACACCGGGGAGCTGTTTTTT.

The V call is TRBV11-3, the J call TRBJ2-7; 7 bases line up with TRBD1. CDR3 length: 13 amino acids. The V gene's germline CDR1 is SGHNT and CDR2 YENEEA. V lost 2 bases, J lost 3 bases, and 1 base stayed unmatched. The CDR3 DNA reads TGTGCCAGCAGCTTAACAGGGGACTACGAGCAGTACTTC. This translates into CASSLTGDYEQYF.

The chain uses TRBV27 and TRBJ1-4; 7 bases align to TRBD1. From germline, CDR1 is MNHEY and CDR2 SMNVEV (reference sequence). The CDR3 runs to 14 residues. J gave up 7 bases and V 6 bases, and 8 bases lay outside the gene matches. CDR3 region: CASRGGQTIEKLFF. The CDR3, as DNA: TGTGCCAGCAGGGGGGGACAGACCATTGAAAAACTGTTTTTT.

This clone came up a few times. The genes are TRBV11-2 and TRBJ1-1; no definite D call. The CDR3 contains 16 residues. CDR1 is SGHAT and CDR2 is FQNNGV in the germline V gene. Trimming shortened V by 5 bases and J by 1 base, and 17 bases separated the two germline ends. CDR3 sequence (DNA): TGTGCCAGCAGCCCGATGGGCGGACTTCAGAACACTGAAGCTTTCTTT. Its protein is CASSPMGGLQNTEAFF. Complete variable domain (other parts from reference TRBV11-2 and TRBJ1-1): EAGVAQSPRYKIIEKRQSVAFWCNPISGHATLYWYQQILGQGPKLLIQFQNNGVVDDSQLPKDRFSAERLKGVDSTLKIQPAKLEDSAVYLCASSPMGGLQNTEAFFGQGTRLTVV.

This sequence joins TRBV5-1 and TRBJ2-7; D might be TRBD2 (6 bases). The germline V gene encodes CDR1 SGHRS and CDR2 YFSETQ. Trimming stripped 2 bases from V and 1 base from J, with 10 bases between. There are 14 residues in the CDR3. CDR3 sequence (DNA): TGCGCCAGCAGCTTTTCAGGGAGGTCCTACGAGCAGTACTTC. It translates to CASSFSGRSYEQYF.